This TCR beta chain was identified during a study of control samples from healthy donors and cancer patients. Sequencing was performed with immunoSEQ multiplex PCR; in TCRdb, only in-frame clones are kept and a portion is missing. The table shows 50,000 or so clones, with roughly 93% occurring only once. The CDR3 runs to 14 residues. The V gene lost 3 bases and the J gene lost 5 bases, with 14 bases spanning the gap. The germline CDR1 and CDR2 sequences are SEHNR and FQNEAQ (reference sequence). This receptor was identified in a woman aged 45-65 years with head and neck cancer. Sequencing was done on a sample of PBMCs. The chain links TRBV7-9 to TRBJ2-7; TRBD1 is a possible D gene (6 bases). The CDR3 reads CASSLTTGIHEQYF. The CDR3 nucleotides are TGTGCCAGCAGCTTGACCACAGGGATACACGAGCAGTACTTC.